A single sample is the source of the 17 T cell receptor beta chains below, sequenced in a study of TIL therapy for anti-PD-1-resistant metastatic lung cancer. As for time point: pre-treatment sample, taken before nivolumab and TIL therapy. Pleural nodules or supraclavicular lymph nodes made up most of the excised metastases sampled. The libraries were made with immunoSEQ v3. Method: immunoSEQ multiplex PCR; TCRdb's copy keeps in-frame clones and lacks some. The sample records around 8,000 clones, roughly 69% being singletons. This sample comprised tumor tissue, obtained at baseline. The receptors shown here come from a person between 30 and 79 years old with non-small cell lung cancer.

The chain employs TRBV28 and TRBJ1-1, with TRBD1 as a possible D gene (6 bases). Germline loops: CDR1 MDHEN, CDR2 SYDVKM. Trimming removed 4 bases at V and 2 bases at J, with 17 bases between. CDR3 length: 16 residues. CDR3 region: CASSYRGGTGNTEAFF. The DNA for the CDR3 is TGTGCCAGCAGTTATAGGGGGGGGACGGGTAACACTGAAGCTTTCTTT.

The V gene is TRBV11-2, the J gene TRBJ2-7; 10 bases line up with TRBD2. CDR1 is SGHAT, CDR2 FQNNGV, per germline. Losses at the gene ends were 2 bases for V and 5 bases for J; bases not matched to a gene: 3. The length of the CDR3 is 14 residues. CDR3 nucleotide sequence: TGTGCCAGCAGCTTATTAGCGGGGGGCCACGAGCAGTACTTC. Its protein product is CASSLLAGGHEQYF.

The genes are TRBV5-6 and TRBJ2-7, with D possibly being TRBD1 or TRBD2 (6 bases each). The CDR3 sequence is 14 residues long. Germline assignment: CDR1 SGHDT and CDR2 YYEEEE. With 5 bases removed from V and 2 bases from J, the gap between germline ends came to 14 bases. Here the CDR3 reads CASSSTGGAYEQYF. In nucleotides, the CDR3 is TGTGCCAGCAGTTCGACAGGAGGGGCCTACGAGCAGTACTTC.

The chain combines TRBV7-3 with TRBJ2-3, with TRBD2 as a possible D gene (6 bases). V lost 0 bases and J lost 4, with 14 bases in between. Germline V lookup: CDR1 SGHTA, CDR2 FQGTGA. CDR3 length equals 16 residues. CDR3: CASSLTSATRADTQYF. In DNA, the CDR3 is TGTGCCAGCAGCTTAACTTCGGCGACTAGAGCAGATACGCAGTATTTT. Drawing the rest from reference TRBV7-3 and TRBJ2-3, the complete variable domain is GAGVSQTPSNKVTEKGKYVELRCDPISGHTALYWYRQSLGQGPEFLIYFQGTGAADDSGLPNDRFFAVRPEGSVSTLKIQRTERGDSAVYLCASSLTSATRADTQYFGPGTRLTVL.

This rearrangement joins TRBV7-2 to TRBJ2-7; D perhaps matches TRBD1 (6 bases). Between the trimmed V and J ends, which lost 4 bases and 2 bases, there was a span of 9 bases. The CDR3 extends over 13 amino acids. Per germline, CDR1 SGHTA and CDR2 FQGNSA. The CDR3 nucleotides are TGTGCCAGCAGCTACGGGACAACCTACGAGCAGTACTTC. Translation: CASSYGTTYEQYF.

The chain is built from TRBV19 and TRBJ2-2; 9 positions agree with TRBD2. V lost 1 base, J lost 3 bases, and 3 bases stayed unmatched. The V gene's germline CDR1 is LNHDA and CDR2 SQIVND (reference sequence). The CDR3 length is 16 residues. CDR3 bases: TGTGCCAGTAGTATAGGCGGGGGGGCCTACACCGGGGAGCTGTTTTTT. As protein: CASSIGGGAYTGELFF.

Comments on this clone: One junction end does not reproduce the germline sequence, and a read error may be involved. The CDR3 here is CASSEGTRNQPQHF. The DNA for the CDR3 is TGTGCCAGCAGCGAAGGGACACGAAATCAGCCCCAGCATTTT. The chain recombines TRBV2 with TRBJ1-5; weak D call: TRBD1 (6 bases). In germline, CDR1 is SNHLY, CDR2 FYNNEI. The CDR3 covers 14 residues. Looking up the rest from reference TRBV2 and TRBJ1-5 gives the full variable domain: EPEVTQTPSHQVTQMGQEVILRCVPISNHLYFYWYRQILGQKVEFLVSFYNNEISEKSEIFDDQFSVERPDGSNFTLKIRSTKLEDSAMYFCASSEGTRNQPQHFGDGTRLSIL.

This clone was observed a handful of times. The V call is TRBV7-9, the J call TRBJ1-3, with D uncertain. The length of the CDR3 is 14 residues. Trimming removed 3 bases at V and 1 base at J, with 7 bases between. The germline V gene encodes CDR1 SEHNR and CDR2 FQNEAQ (reference sequence). This CDR3 reads CASSLDGSGNTIYF. CDR3 nucleotide sequence: TGTGCCAGCAGCTTGGACGGGTCTGGAAACACCATATATTTT.

The rearrangement joins TRBV19 to TRBJ1-2; weak D call: TRBD1 (5 bases). Per germline, CDR1 LNHDA and CDR2 SQIVND (reference sequence). V was shortened by 5 bases and J by 2 bases, with 15 bases between the two germline ends. The CDR3 is made up of 15 amino acids. The CDR3 protein is CASSPLGGGNYGYTF. In DNA, the CDR3 is TGTGCCAGTAGTCCTCTAGGTGGGGGGAACTATGGCTACACCTTC.

The chain joins TRBV4-3 to TRBJ1-1; D not resolved. Trimming shortened V by 0 bases and J by 2 bases, and 16 bases separated the two germline ends. This CDR3 has 17 amino acids. Germline V CDR1 and CDR2: LGHNA, YSLEER. CDR3 bases: TGCGCCAGCAGCCAAGATCCTAGCCCGAACACAAACACTGAAGCTTTCTTT. This sequence encodes CASSQDPSPNTNTEAFF.

The chain combines TRBV6-6 with TRBJ1-1; TRBD1 agrees at 8 bases. Germline trimming cut 6 bases from V and 7 bases from J; bases unmatched to any gene: 7. CDR3 size: 13 residues. Germline V lookup: CDR1 MNHNY, CDR2 SVGAGI (reference sequence). CDR3 in DNA: TGTGCCAGCAGGGATCGACAGGGGAGTGAAGCTTTCTTT. It translates to CASRDRQGSEAFF.

The chain uses TRBV27 and TRBJ1-6; D is uncertain. Trimming cost V 5 bases and J 3 bases, with 11 bases left between them. Germline CDR1 is MNHEY and CDR2 is SMNVEV (reference sequence). The CDR3 is 15 residues long. The CDR3 reads CASSLAALYNSPLHF. DNA of the CDR3: TGTGCCAGCAGTCTAGCGGCCCTCTATAATTCACCCCTCCACTTT.

The chain employs TRBV7-2 and TRBJ2-5, with 7 bases aligning to TRBD2. The J call is doubtful: the DNA matches TRBJ2-7 better. Per the germline V gene, CDR1 is SGHTA and CDR2 is FQGNSA. CDR3 size: 15 residues. DNA of the CDR3: TGTGCCAGCAGCCCAATGGCGGGAGTTACCTACGAGCAGTACTTC. Translated: CASSPMAGVTYEQYF.

The chain carries TRBV5-6 and TRBJ1-1, with D unresolved. Germline loops: CDR1 SGHDT, CDR2 YYEEEE. Trimming took 4 bases from V and 8 from J, leaving 12 bases between them. CDR3 length: 12 residues. The CDR3 reads CASSRRLGEAFF. The CDR3, as DNA: TGTGCCAGCAGCAGACGTCTGGGGGAAGCTTTCTTT.

The table lists this clone with a few counts. The chain joins TRBV7-9 to TRBJ2-7; D gene ambiguous. Looked up from germline, CDR1 is SEHNR and CDR2 is FQNEAQ (reference sequence). The germline V and J ends were trimmed by 0 bases and 0 bases, with 9 bases remaining between them. The CDR3 has 15 residues. The CDR3 loop is CASSLAPESSYEQYF. Written as DNA, the CDR3 is TGTGCCAGCAGCTTAGCCCCCGAAAGCTCCTACGAGCAGTACTTC.

The V call is TRBV11-1, the J call TRBJ1-6; D remains unclear. V lost 1 base to trimming and J lost 11 bases, with 12 bases between them. Germline values: CDR1 SGHAT, CDR2 FQDESV (reference sequence). This CDR3 contains 14 residues. CDR3 in amino acids: CASSLGRASTPLHF. For the CDR3, the DNA is TGTGCCAGCAGCTTAGGGAGGGCCTCGACACCCCTCCACTTT.

The J gene is TRBJ2-1, the V gene TRBV6-5, with TRBD1 as a possible D gene (6 bases). This CDR3 contains 16 residues. V dropped 2 bases and J dropped 5 bases, with 16 bases sitting between them. Germline assignment: CDR1 MNHEY and CDR2 SVGAGI. The CDR3 protein is CASSYERAGENNEQFF. CDR3 nucleotides: TGTGCCAGCAGTTACGAGAGGGCAGGGGAGAACAATGAGCAGTTCTTC.